This entry concerns a single T cell receptor beta chain. With random hexamers, roughly 0.45 to 1 ug RNA was reverse transcribed. TCRdb analysed the immunoSEQ multiplex PCR reads with MiXCR anew, one entry per CDR3 protein. The sample lists a few hundred thousand distinct CDR3 sequences, about 93% seen once, with about 0.12% in the top ten. The source of the sample is a study of CD8 T cells in Susac syndrome. The sequencing sample was made of CD8+ T cells from PBMCs. This clonotype originated in a human donor with multiple sclerosis.

CDR3 protein: CASSIGSSSNQPQHF. In DNA form, the CDR3 reads TGTGCCAGTAGTATCGGGTCAAGTAGCAATCAGCCCCAGCATTTT. The chain couples TRBV19 to TRBJ1-5; D is undetermined. Per the germline V gene, CDR1 is LNHDA and CDR2 is SQIVND (reference sequence). Trimming pared 3 bases from V and 0 bases from J, leaving 9 bases between. This CDR3 is built from 15 residues.